The present entry profiles one T cell receptor beta chain with its context. Germline V gives CDR1 SNHLY, CDR2 FYNNEI. This CDR3 comprises 10 residues. V dropped 11 bases and J dropped 2 bases, with 6 bases sitting between them. Terminally differentiated effector memory CD45RA+ cells were excluded from the naive CD8 cells, which were CD45RO-negative and positively selected for CCR7. The sample is drawn from a study of shared clonotypes between healthy human individuals. The table came from immunoSEQ multiplex PCR; TCRdb's copy has only in-frame clones and leaves some out. This sample yields more than 500,000 clones, of which around 96% are seen a single time; 0.11% belongs to the top ten.

This clonotype was sampled from a woman in her 30s in good health. The chain has TRBV2 and TRBJ1-1; D is unresolved. The sequencing input was naive CD8+ T cells sorted from blood. The CDR3 region is CACHNTEAFF. As DNA, the CDR3 is TGTGCCTGCCATAACACTGAAGCTTTCTTT.